These 16 T cell receptor beta chains originate from one sample sequenced in a study of cytomegalovirus exposure and HLA in healthy donors. Measured with immunoSEQ multiplex PCR; TCRdb has only the in-frame clones, and not every one. Seen here are roughly 150,000 clones, roughly 96% observed once, and the top ten hold under 0.9%. The specimen sequenced was PBMCs. Every receptor here comes from a young woman in good health and CMV-seronegative.

The rearrangement links TRBV23-1 to TRBJ2-7; possibly TRBD2 for D (6 bases). TRBV23-1 is noted as an ORF with a role that remains uncertain. Trimming took 4 bases from V and 6 from J, leaving 22 bases between them. The CDR3 extends over 16 amino acids. The CDR3 region is CASSRETAGRFCEQYF. CDR3 in DNA: TGCGCCAGCAGTCGAGAGACGGCAGGGAGGTTCTGCGAGCAGTACTTC.

The chain uses TRBV10-1 and TRBJ2-3; perhaps TRBD2 as D (5 bases). From germline, CDR1 is WNHNN and CDR2 SYGVQD (reference sequence). The CDR3 consists of 14 residues. Trimming pared 3 bases from V and 2 bases from J, leaving 9 bases between. The CDR3 bases are TGCGCCAGCAGTGAATCGGGGAACACAGATACGCAGTATTTT. This encodes CASSESGNTDTQYF.

This clone is a singleton in its sample. The chain couples TRBV15 to TRBJ2-5, with 7 bases matching TRBD2. The J call is uncertain, as TRBJ2-7 better fits the DNA end. Per the germline V gene, CDR1 is LNHNV and CDR2 is YYDKDF (reference sequence). The length of the CDR3 is 14 residues. The CDR3 coding sequence is TGTGCCACCAGCGGCGGGGGAGGGGCCGACGAGCAGTACTTC. Amino acids: CATSGGGGADEQYF.

The chain combines TRBV2 with TRBJ2-2; D gene uncertain. This CDR3 has 15 amino acids. V dropped 10 bases and J dropped 7 bases, with 22 bases sitting between them. Germline assignment: CDR1 SNHLY and CDR2 FYNNEI. CDR3 region: CATKSPTRRLGELFF. The CDR3 DNA reads as TGTGCCACCAAAAGCCCCACTCGACGACTCGGGGAGCTGTTTTTT.

This clone showed up just once. This chain connects TRBV4-1 to TRBJ2-7; TRBD2 might be the D (5 bases). The CDR3 sequence is 15 residues long. CDR1 MGHRA and CDR2 YSYEKL come from the germline V gene. The V and J ends lost 4 bases and 7 bases respectively, with 20 bases between them. In nucleotides, the CDR3 is TGCGCCAGCAGCCCCCCAGCCGGGGATATTCGGGAGCAGTACTTC. Encoded protein: CASSPPAGDIREQYF.

V usage is TRBV5-6 and J usage is TRBJ1-5; a possible D gene is TRBD1 (5 bases). The germline V gene encodes CDR1 SGHDT and CDR2 YYEEEE. This CDR3 spans 14 amino acids. Deletions cut 4 bases from V and 4 bases from J, with 12 bases between. DNA of the CDR3: TGTGCCAGCAGCCCAGGCGGGGGTAATCAGCCCCAGCATTTT. This codes for CASSPGGGNQPQHF.

J is TRBJ2-7 and V is TRBV5-6, with D possibly being TRBD1 (6 bases). Looked up from germline, CDR1 is SGHDT and CDR2 is YYEEEE. CDR3 length: 14 amino acids. With 0 bases removed from V and 3 bases from J, the gap between germline ends came to 10 bases. The CDR3 sequence is CASSLVRGGYEQYF. The CDR3 DNA reads as TGTGCCAGCAGCTTGGTCAGGGGCGGCTACGAGCAGTACTTC. Combining the CDR3 with reference TRBV5-6 and TRBJ2-7 gives the whole variable domain DAGVTQSPTHLIKTRGQQVTLRCSPKSGHDTVSWYQQALGQGPQFIFQYYEEEERQRGNFPDRFSGHQFPNYSSELNVNALLLGDSALYLCASSLVRGGYEQYFGPGTRLTVT.

V is TRBV15 and J is TRBJ2-7; a weak D match, TRBD1 (6 bases). Between the trimmed V and J ends, which lost 4 bases and 1 base, there was a span of 11 bases. Looked up from germline, CDR1 is LNHNV and CDR2 is YYDKDF (reference sequence). This CDR3 has 14 residues. The CDR3 region is CATSTLTGSYEQYF. The CDR3 DNA reads TGTGCCACCAGCACATTGACAGGATCCTACGAGCAGTACTTC.

The gene calls are TRBV4-3 and TRBJ2-1, with 8 positions matching TRBD1. V dropped 0 bases and J dropped 6; count of bases not matched to a gene: 7. This CDR3 spans 16 amino acids. The germline V gene encodes CDR1 LGHNA and CDR2 YSLEER. DNA of the CDR3: TGCGCCAGCAGCCAAGATCGACAGGGGTTGGGCAATGAGCAGTTCTTC. Translated: CASSQDRQGLGNEQFF.

This rearrangement joins TRBV27 to TRBJ2-7, with TRBD1 identical over 10 bases. J was trimmed by 2 bases and V by 6 bases; bases with no gene match: 1. Germline V gene data show CDR1 as MNHEY and CDR2 as SMNVEV (reference sequence). The CDR3 contains 13 residues. CDR3 in DNA: TGTGCCAGCAGGGGACAGGGGACCTACGAGCAGTACTTC. It is translated as CASRGQGTYEQYF.

The chain recombines TRBV27 with TRBJ1-2; 9 bases agree with TRBD1. The length of the CDR3 is 15 residues. V lost 4 bases, J lost 7 bases, and 10 bases stayed unmatched. Germline CDR1 MNHEY, CDR2 SMNVEV (reference sequence). CDR3 coding DNA: TGTGCCAGCAGTTCCCAACTCACAGGGGGCGGTGGCTACACCTTC. This sequence encodes CASSSQLTGGGGYTF.

The chain couples TRBV11-3 to TRBJ2-1, with TRBD2 matching over 13 bases. The CDR3 totals 15 residues. The V gene's germline CDR1 is SGHNT and CDR2 YENEEA. V was pared by 5 bases and J by 9 bases, with 7 bases of the junction left unmatched. The CDR3: CASSLTSGGASEQFF. In DNA form, the CDR3 reads TGTGCCAGCAGCCTAACTAGCGGGGGGGCTAGTGAGCAGTTCTTC.

V and J are TRBV5-6 and TRBJ1-1; TRBD1 matches at 8 bases. Germline assignment: CDR1 SGHDT and CDR2 YYEEEE. Trimming at V came to 2 bases and at J to 4 bases, leaving 10 bases not matched to a gene. The CDR3 is 16 residues long. The CDR3 spells CASSFGQGSKGTEAFF. The DNA of the CDR3 is TGTGCCAGCAGCTTCGGACAGGGATCAAAGGGCACTGAAGCTTTCTTT. The variable domain in full, with the rest retrieved from reference TRBV5-6 and TRBJ1-1, is DAGVTQSPTHLIKTRGQQVTLRCSPKSGHDTVSWYQQALGQGPQFIFQYYEEEERQRGNFPDRFSGHQFPNYSSELNVNALLLGDSALYLCASSFGQGSKGTEAFFGQGTRLTVV.

The V and J genes are TRBV7-8 and TRBJ1-2; D is undetermined. Germline V gene lookup returns CDR1 SGHVS and CDR2 FQNEAQ. The CDR3 spans 13 residues. V lost 5 bases and J lost 7, with 14 bases in between. CDR3 region: CASSDREWGGYTF. CDR3 sequence (DNA): TGTGCCAGCAGCGACCGGGAATGGGGTGGCTACACCTTC.

This chain links TRBV4-3 with TRBJ1-4, with D perhaps TRBD1 (6 bases). This CDR3 has 16 residues. V was shortened by 0 bases and J by 5 bases, with 13 bases between the two germline ends. Germline assignment: CDR1 LGHNA and CDR2 YSLEER. The CDR3 nucleotides read TGCGCCAGCAGCCAAGATCGGGGGGCGTCAAATGAAAAACTGTTTTTT. Protein: CASSQDRGASNEKLFF.

The chain joins TRBV21-1 to TRBJ2-7; the table calls TRBD2, which could not be checked here. TRBV21-1 is termed a pseudogene. The CDR3 has 17 residues. The CDR3 sequence: CASPTTSGGPVSYEQYF. The CDR3 region has the DNA TGTGCCAGTCCCACCACTAGCGGGGGGCCGGTGTCCTACGAGCAGTACTTC.